These 15 T cell receptor beta chains were sequenced from one sample in a study of PD-L1 blockade in urothelial cancer. The repertoire was sequenced with immunoSEQ multiplex PCR; TCRdb's copy has only in-frame clones and lacks some. The sample holds 72,000 or so clones, approximately 83% seen once. Time point indicated: pretreatment peripheral blood. This specimen consisted of PBMCs, obtained around atezolizumab (anti-PD-L1) treatment. These TCRs come from a man aged 55 to 69 with urothelial cancer.

The rearrangement joins TRBV5-3 to TRBJ1-3; no clear D gene. TRBV5-3 is an open reading frame whose function is uncertain. Trimming shortened V by 2 bases and J by 3 bases, and 9 bases separated the two germline ends. CDR3 length equals 14 residues. Here the CDR3 reads CARSFRERGNTIYF. The CDR3 DNA reads as TGTGCCAGAAGCTTCCGGGAGCGTGGAAACACCATATATTTT.

CDR3 loop: CASSLEGGRGRDGYTF. The CDR3 coding sequence is TGTGCCAGCAGCTTAGAAGGTGGCAGGGGCCGAGATGGCTACACCTTC. The chain couples TRBV7-9 to TRBJ1-2; a possible D gene is TRBD1 (6 bases). Germline V lookup: CDR1 SEHNR, CDR2 FQNEAQ (reference sequence). The CDR3 totals 16 residues. The germline V and J ends were trimmed by 1 base and 6 bases, with 18 bases remaining between them.

The chain uses TRBV19 and TRBJ1-1; no definite D call. V lost 6 bases and J 0 bases, leaving 14 bases between the germline ends. Looked up from germline, CDR1 is LNHDA and CDR2 is SQIVND (reference sequence). The CDR3 sequence is 15 residues long. DNA for the CDR3: TGTGCCAGTAGGGGAGAAAGGGCGATGAACACTGAAGCTTTCTTT. It specifies CASRGERAMNTEAFF.

The chain joins TRBV5-4 to TRBJ1-2, with D maybe TRBD1 (6 bases). CDR1 and CDR2 (germline): SGHNT, YYREEE (reference sequence). Trimming left V 4 bases short and J 8 bases short, with 12 bases between. The CDR3 is made up of 12 amino acids. Here the CDR3 DNA reads TGTGCCAGCAGCCGGAACAGGGAAGGCTACACCTTC. Protein product: CASSRNREGYTF.

The chain is built from TRBV30 and TRBJ2-3; perhaps TRBD2 as D (7 bases). Germline CDR1 is GTSNPN and CDR2 is SVGIG (reference sequence). The CDR3 has 12 amino acids. For the CDR3, the DNA is TGTGCGGGTCGGGGGGCTATAGATACGCAGTATTTT. Residues: CAGRGAIDTQYF.

The chain couples TRBV19 to TRBJ1-4; TRBD1 might be the D (5 bases). The germline V gene encodes CDR1 LNHDA and CDR2 SQIVND (reference sequence). V lost 3 bases and J 4 bases, leaving 6 bases between the germline ends. The CDR3 is 13 residues long. The CDR3 sequence is CASSIRDNEKLFF. The CDR3 DNA reads TGTGCCAGTAGTATCAGGGATAATGAAAAACTGTTTTTT.

This clone showed up just a few times. The chain links TRBV28 to TRBJ1-4, with 7 bases fitting TRBD1. Germline V gives CDR1 MDHEN, CDR2 SYDVKM. With V trimmed by 10 bases and J by 5 bases, 10 bases remained unmatched. CDR3 length: 14 residues. The CDR3 sequence is CATRLGQINEKLFF. The CDR3 region has the DNA TGTGCCACCCGCTTGGGACAGATAAATGAAAAACTGTTTTTT. Full variable domain (rest looked up from reference TRBV28 and TRBJ1-4): DVKVTQSSRYLVKRTGEKVFLECVQDMDHENMFWYRQDPGLGLRLIYFSYDVKMKEKGDIPEGYSVSREKKERFSLILESASTNQTSMYLCATRLGQINEKLFFGSGTQLSVL.

The chain joins TRBV5-1 to TRBJ2-7; 7 bases agree with TRBD1. Germline V gene data show CDR1 as SGHRS and CDR2 as YFSETQ. The V gene end was trimmed by 5 bases and the J gene end by 1 base; junction bases not matched to a gene: 9. CDR3 size: 15 residues. Written as DNA, the CDR3 is TGCGCCAGCAGGGCAGGGACAGCCGAGTCCTACGAGCAGTACTTC. It is translated as CASRAGTAESYEQYF.

The CDR3 DNA follows: TGTGCCAGCAGCCAAGGCCTAGCGATCACCTACGAGCAGTACTTC. Amino acid sequence: CASSQGLAITYEQYF. V gene TRBV4-2 combines with J gene TRBJ2-7; a weak D match, TRBD2 (6 bases). CDR3 length: 15 residues. The V gene lost 1 base and the J gene lost 2 bases, with 12 bases spanning the gap. From germline, CDR1 is LGHNA and CDR2 YNFKEQ.

The rearrangement joins TRBV10-3 to TRBJ1-6, with 8 bases matching TRBD1. This CDR3 contains 15 residues. Germline CDR1 is ENHRY and CDR2 is SYGVKD. Germline trimming cut 0 bases from V and 9 bases from J; bases unmatched to any gene: 4. CDR3 amino acids: CAISESAGGGSPLHF. CDR3 in DNA: TGTGCCATCAGTGAGTCGGCAGGGGGCGGTTCACCCCTCCACTTT.

Here the CDR3 DNA reads TGCGCCAGCAGCCTTAGGACAGGGGGATTTATGAACACTGAAGCTTTCTTT. Translation: CASSLRTGGFMNTEAFF. The rearrangement links TRBV5-1 to TRBJ1-1; 10 bases align to TRBD1. J was trimmed by 0 bases and V by 4 bases; bases with no gene match: 9. Germline-derived CDR1 and CDR2 are SGHRS and YFSETQ. The CDR3 has 17 residues.

J is TRBJ2-2 and V is TRBV11-2, with D possibly TRBD1 on 6 matching bases. The CDR3 is 17 amino acids. Per germline, CDR1 SGHAT and CDR2 FQNNGV. Trimming removed 2 bases at V and 0 bases at J, with 13 bases between. In nucleotides, the CDR3 is TGTGCCAGCAGCTTAAGATTTTGGGACACGAACACCGGGGAGCTGTTTTTT. Its protein is CASSLRFWDTNTGELFF.

The chain couples TRBV30 to TRBJ2-1; 12 nucleotides agree with TRBD2. CDR1 and CDR2 from the germline V gene are GTSNPN and SVGIG (reference sequence). The CDR3 runs to 15 residues. With V trimmed by 8 bases and J by 6 bases, 11 bases remained unmatched. Here the CDR3 DNA reads TGTGCCACTTCTAGCGGGGGGGCTGGTATCAATGAGCAGTTCTTC. Translation gives CATSSGGAGINEQFF.

CDR3 DNA: TGTGCCAGTAGTACGGACAGGGTTCGAACTAATGAAAAACTGTTTTTT. This gives the protein CASSTDRVRTNEKLFF. The chain couples TRBV19 to TRBJ1-4; 8 bases fit TRBD1. The CDR3 is 16 amino acids. Germline V gene data show CDR1 as LNHDA and CDR2 as SQIVND (reference sequence). V dropped 4 bases and J dropped 1; count of bases not matched to a gene: 5.

V and J are TRBV6-1 and TRBJ1-2; unclear D gene. CDR3 length equals 12 residues. V was clipped by 0 bases and J by 5 bases, with 4 bases between them. Germline V gene lookup returns CDR1 MNHNS and CDR2 SASEGT. CDR3 region: CASSEAEYGYTF. Here the CDR3 DNA reads TGTGCCAGCAGTGAAGCTGAGTATGGCTACACCTTC.